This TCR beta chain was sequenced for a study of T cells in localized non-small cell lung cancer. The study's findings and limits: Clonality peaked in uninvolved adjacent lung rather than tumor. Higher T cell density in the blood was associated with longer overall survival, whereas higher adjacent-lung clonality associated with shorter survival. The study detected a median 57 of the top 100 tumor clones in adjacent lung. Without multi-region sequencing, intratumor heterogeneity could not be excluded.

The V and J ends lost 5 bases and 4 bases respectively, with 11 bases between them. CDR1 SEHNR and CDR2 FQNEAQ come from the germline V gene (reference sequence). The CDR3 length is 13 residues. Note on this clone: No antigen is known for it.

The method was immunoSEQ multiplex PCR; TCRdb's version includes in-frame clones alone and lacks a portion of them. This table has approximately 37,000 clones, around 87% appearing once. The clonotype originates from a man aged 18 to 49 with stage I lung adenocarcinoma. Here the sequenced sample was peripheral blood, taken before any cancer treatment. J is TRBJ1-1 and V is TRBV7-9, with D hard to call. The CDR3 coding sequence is TGTGCCAGCAGCGACTCTGGAGTCACTGAAGCTTTCTTT. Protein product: CASSDSGVTEAFF.